This TCR beta chain stems from a study of cytomegalovirus exposure and HLA in healthy donors. Germline CDR1 and CDR2: MNHEY and SVGAGI. Trimming removed 6 bases from V and 5 bases from J; junction bases left unmatched: 8. The CDR3 is 14 amino acids. This PCR relied on a set of 60 Vbeta primers and 13 Jbeta primers. Sequencing used immunoSEQ multiplex PCR; TCRdb keeps in-frame clones, though not all of them. The sample shows approximately 190,000 clones, 80% of them seen only once. General study points: Follow-up analysis later connected one missense variant in DCLRE1C with trimming of TCR beta V- and J-genes. Several of the most significant clusters appeared linked to common viral pathogens, based on a later analysis.

Points on this clone: Its matching antigen is unknown.

This receptor was obtained from a man aged 35-49 years in good health and CMV-seropositive. The rearrangement joins TRBV6-5 to TRBJ2-7; the match to TRBD2 covers 9 bases. The sample taken for sequencing was PBMCs. This CDR3 is CASRPGLAFNEQYF. The CDR3 coding sequence is TGTGCCAGCAGACCGGGACTAGCATTTAACGAGCAGTACTTC.